The 30 T cell receptor beta chains presented below share a single source sample, sequenced in a study. TCRdb's table, derived via immunoSEQ multiplex PCR, lists solely in-frame clones and lacks some. The sample records tens of thousands of clones, just over 90% being singletons. Sequenced input: PBMCs. All receptors derive from a man aged 40-49 years with rheumatoid arthritis.

The chain is built from TRBV7-6 and TRBJ2-7; 8 bases align to TRBD1. This CDR3 is 16 amino acids long. Looked up from germline, CDR1 is SGHVS and CDR2 is FNYEAQ. Trimming removed 1 base from V and 5 bases from J; junction bases left unmatched: 10. The CDR3 spells CASSLDWDRLGDEQYF. DNA of the CDR3: TGTGCCAGCAGCTTAGATTGGGACAGGCTAGGGGACGAGCAGTACTTC.

V gene TRBV7-8 combines with J gene TRBJ1-3; 9 bases are a match to TRBD1. Germline V CDR1 and CDR2: SGHVS, FQNEAQ. CDR3 length: 16 amino acids. The ends lost 0 bases at V and 4 bases at J; junction bases unmatched: 4. Here the CDR3 DNA reads TGTGCCAGCAGCTTAGCGGACAGGGGAACGGGAAACACCATATATTTT. Translation: CASSLADRGTGNTIYF.

The chain couples TRBV3-1 (or the pseudogene TRBV3-2) to TRBJ1-6; D remains ambiguous. The CDR3 is made up of 13 amino acids. CDR1 and CDR2 (germline): LGHDT, YNNKEL (reference sequence). Deletions cut 2 bases from V and 9 bases from J, with 8 bases between. The CDR3 protein is CASSQLRGSPLHF. The CDR3 bases are TGTGCCAGCAGCCAATTACGGGGTTCACCCCTCCACTTT.

CDR3 coding DNA: TGTGCCAGCAGCCGATCGGTTGGAAACACCATATATTTT. Protein sequence: CASSRSVGNTIYF. The gene calls are TRBV12-3 or TRBV12-4 and TRBJ1-3, with D hard to call. CDR3 size: 13 residues. V dropped 6 bases and J dropped 3 bases, with 9 bases sitting between them.

The chain carries TRBV27 and TRBJ1-3; no clear D. V dropped 8 bases and J dropped 3 bases, with 11 bases sitting between them. The germline V gene encodes CDR1 MNHEY and CDR2 SMNVEV (reference sequence). The CDR3 is 13 amino acids. The CDR3 bases are TGTGCCAGCGGGTTTCACAGTGGAAACACCATATATTTT. Residues: CASGFHSGNTIYF.

The rearrangement links TRBV2 to TRBJ2-5; D is ambiguous. The V and J ends lost 3 bases and 2 bases respectively, with 4 bases between them. CDR1 SNHLY and CDR2 FYNNEI come from the germline V gene. This CDR3 has 12 amino acids. The CDR3 coding sequence is TGTGCCAGCAGTGACAGGCAAGAGACCCAGTACTTC. Residues: CASSDRQETQYF.

V usage is TRBV5-1 and J usage is TRBJ2-5; D unresolved. V dropped 4 bases and J dropped 2 bases, with 3 bases sitting between them. The length of the CDR3 is 11 residues. Germline V gene lookup returns CDR1 SGHRS and CDR2 YFSETQ. CDR3 nucleotides: TGCGCCAGCAGCAAACAAGAGACCCAGTACTTC. Encoded protein: CASSKQETQYF.

The chain combines TRBV4-1 with TRBJ1-5, with D tentatively TRBD1 (5 bases). There are 15 residues in the CDR3. V was pared by 5 bases and J by 1 base, with 12 bases between. Germline CDR1 and CDR2: MGHRA and YSYEKL. The CDR3 loop is CASSEARVSNQPQHF. The CDR3 DNA follows: TGCGCCAGCAGCGAGGCCAGGGTGAGCAATCAGCCCCAGCATTTT.

The chain couples TRBV7-9 to TRBJ2-7, with TRBD2 matching 10 bases. This CDR3 has 13 residues. Per the germline V gene, CDR1 is SEHNR and CDR2 is FQNEAQ (reference sequence). The trim removed 7 bases at V and 4 bases at J, leaving 4 bases unmatched. The CDR3 region has the DNA TGTGCCAGCACCGGGACTAGCGAGTACGAGCAGTACTTC. Protein product: CASTGTSEYEQYF.

The genes are TRBV7-9 and TRBJ2-4; D is uncertain. CDR3 size: 16 residues. Germline values: CDR1 SEHNR, CDR2 FQNEAQ (reference sequence). Trimming took off 1 base at V and 0 bases at J, with 10 bases between the two ends. CDR3 sequence reads: CASSLVVTTAKNIQYF. The CDR3 nucleotides read TGTGCCAGCAGCTTAGTCGTAACTACAGCCAAAAACATTCAGTACTTC. The full variable domain, rest sourced from reference TRBV7-9 and TRBJ2-4, is DTGVSQNPRHKITKRGQNVTFRCDPISEHNRLYWYRQTLGQGPEFLTYFQNEAQLEKSRLLSDRFSAERPKGSFSTLEIQRTEQGDSAMYLCASSLVVTTAKNIQYFGAGTRLSVL.

The rearrangement links TRBV5-1 to TRBJ1-1, with D unresolved. Trimming took 0 bases from V and 1 from J, leaving 10 bases between them. The CDR3 covers 15 residues. The germline CDR1 and CDR2 sequences are SGHRS and YFSETQ. The CDR3 loop reads CASSLGWLGNTEAFF. The DNA of the CDR3 is TGCGCCAGCAGCTTGGGATGGCTGGGGAACACTGAAGCTTTCTTT.

This chain's CDR3 is CASSLVTGTYEQYF. CDR3 bases: TGTGCCAGCAGCTTAGTTACAGGAACCTACGAGCAGTACTTC. The J gene is TRBJ2-7, the V gene TRBV11-2; a possible D gene is TRBD1 (5 bases). Trimming cost V 1 base and J 2 bases, with 9 bases left between them. Germline V lookup: CDR1 SGHAT, CDR2 FQNNGV. This CDR3 has 14 residues.

The chain uses TRBV19 and TRBJ2-7; 9 bases align to TRBD1. J lost 9 bases, V lost 6 bases, and 6 bases had no gene match. The length of the CDR3 is 12 residues. Germline CDR1 and CDR2: LNHDA and SQIVND (reference sequence). The CDR3: CASSLGTGLQYF. CDR3 bases: TGTGCCAGTAGCTTAGGGACAGGGTTGCAGTACTTC.

This chain uses TRBV16 with TRBJ2-3; D unclear. In germline, CDR1 is KGHSY, CDR2 FQNENV. The ends were cut back, 2 bases at V and 2 bases at J, with 11 bases in the middle. The CDR3 sequence is 15 residues long. CDR3 in DNA: TGTGCCAGCAGCCAAAACAGAGTCACCACAGATACGCAGTATTTT. Its translation: CASSQNRVTTDTQYF.

This chain connects TRBV10-3 to TRBJ1-1; TRBD1 is a possible D gene (5 bases). V lost 4 bases and J lost 4, with 13 bases in between. CDR1 and CDR2 (germline): ENHRY, SYGVKD. The CDR3 contains 14 residues. CDR3 DNA: TGTGCCATCAGTGTGCGGGGGGAGGGCACTGAAGCTTTCTTT. Its protein product is CAISVRGEGTEAFF.

This clone has just a few counts. The chain recombines TRBV7-9 with TRBJ1-4, with 7 bases lining up with TRBD1. CDR1 and CDR2 (germline): SEHNR, FQNEAQ (reference sequence). Germline trimming cut 5 bases from V and 3 bases from J; bases unmatched to any gene: 15. This CDR3 has 18 amino acids. This CDR3 reads CASSPPFSRGLANEKLFF. CDR3 sequence (DNA): TGTGCCAGCAGCCCTCCTTTTTCTAGGGGGCTTGCTAATGAAAAACTGTTTTTT.

The J gene is TRBJ1-3, the V gene TRBV5-1; D is uncertain. The germline V gene has CDR1 SGHRS and CDR2 YFSETQ. V dropped 4 bases and J dropped 2 bases, with 7 bases sitting between them. The CDR3 totals 13 residues. The CDR3 sequence is CASSKGPGNTIYF. CDR3 DNA sequence: TGCGCCAGCAGCAAGGGCCCTGGAAACACCATATATTTT.

This chain connects TRBV27 to TRBJ2-2; 7 bases map to TRBD1. V lost 3 bases, J lost 3 bases, and 1 base stayed unmatched. The CDR3 sequence is 14 residues long. In germline, CDR1 is MNHEY, CDR2 SMNVEV (reference sequence). The chain's CDR3 is CASSFGQDTGELFF. The CDR3 DNA sequence: TGTGCCAGCAGTTTTGGACAGGACACCGGGGAGCTGTTTTTT.

The genes are TRBV5-1 and TRBJ2-1; TRBD1 is a possible D gene (6 bases). Germline CDR1 and CDR2: SGHRS and YFSETQ. With 3 bases removed from V and 10 bases from J, the gap between germline ends came to 14 bases. The CDR3 covers 13 residues. The CDR3 bases are TGCGCCAGCAGCTCCTACCGACAGGCAGAGCAGTTCTTC. Translation gives CASSSYRQAEQFF.

This clone was picked up one time. V usage is TRBV5-5 and J usage is TRBJ1-5, with D maybe TRBD1 (5 bases). Germline V CDR1 and CDR2: SGHKS, YYEKEE (reference sequence). The CDR3 is 15 residues long. The V and J ends lost 4 bases and 1 base respectively, with 12 bases between them. Here the CDR3 DNA reads TGTGCCAGCAGCGCCAGGGTTTCGAGCAATCAGCCCCAGCATTTT. Amino acid sequence: CASSARVSSNQPQHF.

The chain recombines TRBV25-1 with TRBJ2-5, with 9 bases lining up with TRBD1. Germline CDR1 is MGHDK and CDR2 is SYGVNS. The trim removed 2 bases at V and 4 bases at J, leaving 2 bases unmatched. The CDR3 is 14 residues long. This CDR3 is CASSEKGQGETQYF. CDR3 bases: TGTGCCAGCAGTGAAAAGGGACAGGGAGAGACCCAGTACTTC.

The CDR3 reads CAISDSRDRGSYEQYF. In DNA form, the CDR3 reads TGTGCCATCAGTGACAGTAGAGACAGGGGGTCCTACGAGCAGTACTTC. This rearrangement joins TRBV10-3 to TRBJ2-7; 9 bases map to TRBD1. This CDR3 is 16 amino acids long. V lost 3 bases and J lost 1; bases outside the gene matches: 7. Germline V gene data show CDR1 as ENHRY and CDR2 as SYGVKD.

This chain connects TRBV30 to TRBJ1-4; no clear D gene. Trimming removed 2 bases at V and 0 bases at J, with 10 bases between. This CDR3 is built from 15 residues. CDR1 and CDR2 from the germline V gene are GTSNPN and SVGIG (reference sequence). The CDR3 DNA sequence: TGTGCCTGGAGTTTCGACGGTGCAACTAATGAAAAACTGTTTTTT. This translates into CAWSFDGATNEKLFF.

CDR3 sequence (DNA): TGTGCCTGGAGTGCCCTGCCTCTCTATGGCTACACCTTC. Translating it yields CAWSALPLYGYTF. The chain is built from TRBV30 and TRBJ1-2; D is ambiguous. The CDR3 length is 13 residues. The V end was cut by 1 base, the J end by 4 bases, with 10 bases between. Per the germline V gene, CDR1 is GTSNPN and CDR2 is SVGIG (reference sequence). Filled out from reference TRBV30 and TRBJ1-2, the complete variable domain reads SQTIHQWPATLVQPVGSPLSLECTVEGTSNPNLYWYRQAAGRGLQLLFYSVGIGQISSEVPQNLSASRPQDRQFILSSKKLLLSDSGFYLCAWSALPLYGYTFGSGTRLTVV.

In its sample, this clone was seen a few times. This chain joins TRBV15 and TRBJ1-5, with D tentatively TRBD1 (5 bases). The CDR3 is made up of 15 amino acids. The germline V gene has CDR1 LNHNV and CDR2 YYDKDF (reference sequence). Trimming stripped 5 bases from V and 4 bases from J, with 15 bases between. CDR3 sequence (DNA): TGTGCCACCAGCGGATCCTTTCGGGGGAATCAGCCCCAGCATTTT. Translating it yields CATSGSFRGNQPQHF.

The V call is TRBV27, the J call TRBJ1-5; 7 bases map to TRBD1. The germline V gene encodes CDR1 MNHEY and CDR2 SMNVEV (reference sequence). Trimming at V came to 2 bases and at J to 3 bases, leaving 1 base not matched to a gene. This CDR3 region has 14 residues. CDR3 in amino acids: CASSLGTVNQPQHF. The CDR3 DNA is TGTGCCAGCAGTTTAGGGACAGTCAATCAGCCCCAGCATTTT.

J is TRBJ1-3 and V is TRBV6-5; possibly TRBD1 for D (6 bases). CDR3 size: 14 residues. Trimming stripped 7 bases from V and 0 bases from J, with 10 bases between. Per the germline V gene, CDR1 is MNHEY and CDR2 is SVGAGI. The CDR3 loop reads CASTRDTSGNTIYF. In DNA form, the CDR3 reads TGTGCCAGCACACGGGACACCTCTGGAAACACCATATATTTT.

The chain carries TRBV6-4 and TRBJ2-5; possible D gene TRBD1, 6 bases. From germline, CDR1 is MRHNA and CDR2 SNTAGT. V lost 5 bases to trimming and J lost 2 bases, with 9 bases between them. The CDR3 extends over 13 amino acids. The CDR3: CASSRTDQETQYF. In DNA form, the CDR3 reads TGTGCCAGCAGTAGGACAGATCAAGAGACCCAGTACTTC.

J is TRBJ1-1 and V is TRBV27; D gene uncertain. Trimming cost V 0 bases and J 6 bases, with 11 bases left between them. Per germline, CDR1 MNHEY and CDR2 SMNVEV (reference sequence). The CDR3 consists of 14 residues. The CDR3 loop is CASSLSTGRPEAFF. CDR3 DNA: TGTGCCAGCAGTTTATCGACCGGGCGCCCTGAAGCTTTCTTT.

The chain combines TRBV7-2 with TRBJ2-7; D assignment may be TRBD1 or TRBD2 (5 bases each). CDR3 length equals 15 residues. V lost 1 base, J lost 7 bases, and 17 bases lay in between. In germline, CDR1 is SGHTA, CDR2 FQGNSA. CDR3 in amino acids: CASSLGSGPWGEQYF. In DNA form, the CDR3 reads TGTGCCAGCAGCTTAGGGTCAGGCCCCTGGGGGGAGCAGTACTTC.